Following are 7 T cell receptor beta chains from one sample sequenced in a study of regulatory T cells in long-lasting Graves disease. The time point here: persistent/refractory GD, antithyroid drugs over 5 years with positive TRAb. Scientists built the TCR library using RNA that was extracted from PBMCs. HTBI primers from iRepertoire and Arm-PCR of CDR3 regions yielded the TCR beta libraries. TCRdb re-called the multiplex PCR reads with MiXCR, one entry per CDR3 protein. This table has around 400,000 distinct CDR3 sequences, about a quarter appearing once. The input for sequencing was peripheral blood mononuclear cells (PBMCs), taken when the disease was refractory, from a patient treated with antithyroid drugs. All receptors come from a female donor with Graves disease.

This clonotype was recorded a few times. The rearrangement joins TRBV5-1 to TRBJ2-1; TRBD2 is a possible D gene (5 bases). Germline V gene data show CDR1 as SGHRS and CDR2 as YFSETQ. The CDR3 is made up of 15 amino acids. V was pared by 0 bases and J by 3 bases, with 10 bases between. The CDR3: CASSLGAAFYNEQFF. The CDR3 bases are TGCGCCAGCAGCTTGGGAGCGGCATTCTACAATGAGCAGTTCTTC.

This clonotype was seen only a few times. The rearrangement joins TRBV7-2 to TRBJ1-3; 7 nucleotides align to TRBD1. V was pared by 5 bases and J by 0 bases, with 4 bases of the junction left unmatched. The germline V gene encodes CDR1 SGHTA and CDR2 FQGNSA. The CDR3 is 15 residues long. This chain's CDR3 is CASSPTGSSGNTIYF. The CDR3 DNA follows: TGTGCCAGCAGCCCGACAGGGAGCTCTGGAAACACCATATATTTT. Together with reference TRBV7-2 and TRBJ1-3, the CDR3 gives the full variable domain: GAGVSQSPSNKVTEKGKDVELRCDPISGHTALYWYRQSLGQGLEFLIYFQGNSAPDKSGLPSDRFSAERTGGSVSTLTIQRTQQEDSAVYLCASSPTGSSGNTIYFGEGSWLTVV.

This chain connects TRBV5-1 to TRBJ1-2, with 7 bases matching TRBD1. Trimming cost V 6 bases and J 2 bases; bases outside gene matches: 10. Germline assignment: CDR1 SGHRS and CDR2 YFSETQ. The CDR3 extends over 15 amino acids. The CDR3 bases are TGCGCCAGCACCCTTGGCCCGGGACAGAACTATGGCTACACCTTC. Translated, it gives CASTLGPGQNYGYTF.

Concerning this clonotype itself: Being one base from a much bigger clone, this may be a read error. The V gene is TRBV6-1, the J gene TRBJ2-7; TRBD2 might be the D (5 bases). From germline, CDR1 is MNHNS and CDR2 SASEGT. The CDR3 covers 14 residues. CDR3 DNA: TGTGCCAGCAAAACGATAGCGAGCTCCTGCGAGCAGTACTTC. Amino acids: CASKTIASSCEQYF.

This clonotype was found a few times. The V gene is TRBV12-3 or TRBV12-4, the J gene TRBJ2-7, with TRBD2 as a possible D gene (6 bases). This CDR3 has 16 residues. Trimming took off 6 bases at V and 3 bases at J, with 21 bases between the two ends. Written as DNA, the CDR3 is TGTGCCAGCAGCCCCGGGACTGCACAACTCCGCTACGAGCAGTACTTC. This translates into CASSPGTAQLRYEQYF.

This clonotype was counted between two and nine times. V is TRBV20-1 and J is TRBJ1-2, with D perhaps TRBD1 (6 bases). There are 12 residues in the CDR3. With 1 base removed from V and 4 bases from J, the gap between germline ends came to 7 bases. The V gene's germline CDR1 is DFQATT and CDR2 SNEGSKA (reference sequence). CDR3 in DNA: TGCAGTGCTAGAGGGACAGCCTATGGCTACACCTTC. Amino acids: CSARGTAYGYTF.

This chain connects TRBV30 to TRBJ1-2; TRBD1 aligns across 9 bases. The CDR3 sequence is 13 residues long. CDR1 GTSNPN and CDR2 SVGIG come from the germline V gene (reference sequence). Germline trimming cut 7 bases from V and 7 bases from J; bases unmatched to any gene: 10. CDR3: CASGRDRDSGYTF. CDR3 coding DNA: TGTGCCTCGGGCCGGGACAGGGACTCTGGCTACACCTTC.